Listed below are T cell receptor beta chains from one sample, sequenced in a study of early T cells in non-severe SARS-CoV-2 infection. MiXCR, run by TCRdb on the 5' RACE reads, gives a single entry per CDR3 protein. Of approximately 35,000 distinct CDR3 sequences detected, 6% to 8.5% appear once; the ten largest clones hold approximately 4.1%. The sample comprised whole blood. All receptors come from an adult who was a healthcare worker with PCR-confirmed SARS-CoV-2 infection or an uninfected control (not recorded which). CDR3s include the opening cysteine and the closing phenylalanine or tryptophan. D genes are given only for firm matches. Rows may omit the clone size; those that give it use once, few, many or a size class.

J: TRBJ2-3
size: many
D: TRBD1
V: TRBV27
CDR3: CASRGQGADTQYF
DNA: TGTGCCAGCAGGGGACAGGGAGCAGATACGCAGTATTTT

J: TRBJ2-1
size: few
D: -
V: TRBV6-2/TRBV6-3
CDR3: CASSYLATEQFF
DNA: TGTGCCAGCAGCTATTTAGCCACTGAGCAGTTCTTC

J: TRBJ2-3
size: -
D: TRBD1
V: TRBV20-1
CDR3: CSARVDRERLAADTQYF
DNA: TGCAGTGCTAGGGTTGACAGGGAGAGACTCGCGGCAGATACGCAGTATTTT

J: TRBJ1-1
size: few
D: TRBD1
V: TRBV5-1
CDR3: CASSVTGDNTEAFF
DNA: TGCGCCAGCAGTGTGACAGGGGATAACACTGAAGCTTTCTTT

J: TRBJ2-7
size: many
D: TRBD1
V: TRBV24-1
CDR3: CATSDSGTDEQYF
DNA: TGTGCCACCAGTGACTCCGGGACAGACGAGCAGTACTTC

J: TRBJ2-1
size: many
D: -
V: TRBV10-3
CDR3: CAISEPYWGDEQFF
DNA: TGTGCCATCAGTGAGCCCTATTGGGGGGATGAGCAGTTCTTC

J: TRBJ2-3
size: many
D: -
V: TRBV2
CDR3: CASRDLSGWRTDTQYF
DNA: TGTGCCAGCAGGGACCTATCGGGCTGGCGCACAGATACGCAGTATTTT

J: TRBJ2-2
size: few
D: TRBD2
V: TRBV4-2
CDR3: CASRRETSGTDGELFF
DNA: TGTGCCAGCAGGCGGGAGACTAGCGGGACCGACGGGGAGCTGTTTTTT

J: TRBJ2-7
size: few
D: -
V: TRBV6-5
CDR3: CASSNDYEQYF
DNA: TGTGCCAGCAGTAACGACTACGAGCAGTACTTC

J: TRBJ2-2
size: -
D: TRBD2
V: TRBV2
CDR3: CASTGTSIATGELFF
DNA: TGTGCCAGCACCGGGACTAGCATAGCCACCGGGGAGCTGTTTTTT

J: TRBJ2-5
size: few
D: TRBD1
V: TRBV10-3
CDR3: CATTGQGEETQYF
DNA: TGTGCCACGACGGGGCAGGGGGAAGAGACCCAGTACTTC

J: TRBJ2-5
size: many
D: -
V: TRBV12-3/TRBV12-4
CDR3: CASSPLGGETQYF
DNA: TGTGCCAGCAGTCCACTTGGGGGAGAGACCCAGTACTTC

J: TRBJ1-2
size: many
D: -
V: TRBV29-1
CDR3: CSVTGVQTYGYTF
DNA: TGCAGCGTTACCGGGGTGCAGACCTATGGCTACACCTTC

J: TRBJ2-3
size: many
D: -
V: TRBV9
CDR3: CASSAARTDTQYF
DNA: TGTGCCAGCAGCGCAGCACGCACAGATACGCAGTATTTT

J: TRBJ2-3
size: many
D: -
V: TRBV20-1
CDR3: CSARLGVRDTQYF
DNA: TGCAGTGCTAGGCTAGGGGTTCGAGATACGCAGTATTTT

J: TRBJ2-1
size: many
D: -
V: TRBV20-1
CDR3: CSATPGGQSDEQFF
DNA: TGCAGTGCTACCCCCGGGGGGCAGTCGGATGAGCAGTTCTTC

J: TRBJ1-4
size: once
D: -
V: TRBV6-5
CDR3: CASSKGRENEKLFF
DNA: TGTGCCAGCAGTAAGGGACGGGAGAATGAAAAACTGTTTTTT

J: TRBJ2-3
size: few
D: -
V: TRBV30
CDR3: CAWSIADTQYF
DNA: TGTGCCTGGAGTATAGCAGATACGCAGTATTTT

J: TRBJ2-7
size: many
D: TRBD2
V: TRBV10-2
CDR3: CASSEYSGRGYEQYF
DNA: TGCGCCAGCAGTGAGTATAGCGGGAGAGGATACGAGCAGTACTTC

J: TRBJ1-5
size: -
D: -
V: TRBV11-2
CDR3: CASSLAPNQPQHF
DNA: TGTGCCAGCAGCTTAGCCCCCAATCAGCCCCAGCATTTT

J: TRBJ2-7
size: many
D: -
V: TRBV11-2
CDR3: CASSLGGVEEYEQYF
DNA: TGTGCCAGCAGCTTAGGTGGGGTGGAGGAGTACGAGCAGTACTTC

J: TRBJ2-5
size: few
D: TRBD2
V: TRBV29-1
CDR3: CSVEGPLRGRYLETQYF
DNA: TGCAGCGTTGAAGGACCTCTGCGCGGGAGGTACCTAGAGACCCAGTACTTC

J: TRBJ1-6
size: -
D: TRBD1
V: TRBV6-5
CDR3: CASSQGGDSSYNSPLHF
DNA: TGTGCCAGCAGTCAGGGGGGAGATAGCTCCTATAATTCACCCCTCCACTTT

J: TRBJ1-1
size: -
D: -
V: TRBV30
CDR3: CAWSVGDKNTEAFF
DNA: TGTGCCTGGAGTGTCGGGGATAAAAACACTGAAGCTTTCTTT

J: TRBJ2-2
size: few
D: -
V: TRBV4-2
CDR3: CASSQEGPTQRAGELFF
DNA: TGTGCCAGCAGCCAAGAAGGCCCAACCCAGAGGGCCGGGGAGCTGTTTTTT

J: TRBJ1-4
size: many
D: -
V: TRBV10-1
CDR3: CASSPRQDGNEKLFF
DNA: TGCGCCAGCAGCCCCCGACAGGACGGCAATGAAAAACTGTTTTTT

J: TRBJ2-7
size: many
D: -
V: TRBV20-1
CDR3: CSAGQTDYEQYF
DNA: TGCAGTGCTGGCCAGACTGACTACGAGCAGTACTTC

J: TRBJ1-5
size: many
D: -
V: TRBV16
CDR3: CASSQFGTSNQPQHF
DNA: TGTGCCAGCAGCCAATTTGGGACTAGCAATCAGCCCCAGCATTTT

J: TRBJ2-5
size: many
D: -
V: TRBV20-1
CDR3: CSARPNTGLSWETQYF
DNA: TGCAGTGCTAGACCCAACACGGGACTGTCTTGGGAGACCCAGTACTTC

J: TRBJ1-1
size: many
D: -
V: TRBV27
CDR3: CASSLWPGYTEAFF
DNA: TGTGCCAGCAGTTTATGGCCCGGGTACACTGAAGCTTTCTTT

J: TRBJ2-5
size: many
D: TRBD1
V: TRBV6-6
CDR3: CASSYPQGSETQYF
DNA: TGTGCCAGCAGTTACCCACAGGGGTCAGAGACCCAGTACTTC

J: TRBJ2-4
size: many
D: -
V: TRBV10-3
CDR3: CAISEGGSNIQYF
DNA: TGTGCCATCAGTGAAGGGGGTTCGAACATTCAGTACTTC

J: TRBJ2-1
size: many
D: -
V: TRBV19
CDR3: CASRYRGPRSYNEQFF
DNA: TGTGCCAGTCGTTATAGGGGACCCCGATCTTACAATGAGCAGTTCTTC

J: TRBJ2-1
size: -
D: -
V: TRBV11-2
CDR3: CASSLRDRRDNEQFF
DNA: TGTGCCAGCAGCTTGCGGGACCGCAGGGACAATGAGCAGTTCTTC

J: TRBJ2-1
size: many
D: TRBD2
V: TRBV10-3
CDR3: CAISSLAGDNEQFF
DNA: TGTGCCATCAGTTCACTAGCGGGGGACAATGAGCAGTTCTTC

J: TRBJ2-3
size: -
D: -
V: TRBV18
CDR3: CASSPNSPDTQYF
DNA: TGTGCCAGCTCACCAAACTCCCCAGATACGCAGTATTTT

J: TRBJ2-3
size: -
D: -
V: TRBV30
CDR3: CAWGQRRLTDTQYF
DNA: TGTGCCTGGGGCCAGAGGAGACTCACAGATACGCAGTATTTT

J: TRBJ2-2
size: -
D: TRBD2
V: TRBV5-1
CDR3: CASSWTSGTGELFF
DNA: TGCGCCAGCAGCTGGACTAGCGGCACCGGGGAGCTGTTTTTT

J: TRBJ2-7
size: many
D: -
V: TRBV6-6
CDR3: CASSLVTYEQYF
DNA: TGTGCCAGCAGTTTGGTGACCTACGAGCAGTACTTC

J: TRBJ2-3
size: -
D: -
V: TRBV19
CDR3: CASSIDSRDTQYF
DNA: TGTGCCAGTAGTATAGATTCGCGGGATACGCAGTATTTT